Presented here are 19 T cell receptor beta chains from one specimen sequenced in a study of response to subunit inactivated influenza vaccine. TCRdb analysed the RT-PCR reads with MiXCR anew, one entry per CDR3 protein. The sample records roughly 550,000 distinct CDR3 sequences, under 25% being singletons. This same sample was also part of a study on T cells expressing NK-cell markers. That source adds: TCR beta cDNA was generated via 5'RACE template switching incorporating UMIs.

The specimen comprised CD4+ T cells sorted from PBMCs, sampled 11 to 12 days after vaccination. The receptors shown here come from a man in his fifties or sixties who received an inactivated influenza vaccine.

This clonotype showed up just a few times. This chain joins TRBV6-5 and TRBJ1-4; D uncertain. The germline V gene encodes CDR1 MNHEY and CDR2 SVGAGI. Deletions cut 2 bases from V and 4 bases from J, with 8 bases between. The CDR3 is 14 amino acids. In nucleotides, the CDR3 is TGTGCCAGCAGTTACCGGGTCAATAATGAAAAACTGTTTTTT. This codes for CASSYRVNNEKLFF.

The rearrangement uses TRBV10-3 and TRBJ2-1; 8 positions agree with TRBD2. V shed 7 bases, J shed 2 bases, and the junction held 16 bases outside the gene matches. Germline loops: CDR1 ENHRY, CDR2 SYGVKD. The CDR3 spans 18 residues. CDR3 sequence (DNA): TGTGCCATCAAGAGACATCCTTTGCGGGGGGAAGCCTACAATGAGCAGTTCTTC. The encoded protein is CAIKRHPLRGEAYNEQFF.

The chain links TRBV12-3 or TRBV12-4 to TRBJ2-7, with 7 bases lining up with TRBD2. With V trimmed by 5 bases and J by 2 bases, 6 bases remained unmatched. The CDR3 sequence is 14 residues long. The CDR3 coding sequence is TGTGCCAGCAGTCCTGGACTAGGAGCCTACGAGCAGTACTTC. Its protein product is CASSPGLGAYEQYF.

This clonotype was counted at least ten times. The chain links TRBV4-1 to TRBJ1-2, with D possibly being TRBD1 (6 bases). This CDR3 is built from 14 residues. CDR1 and CDR2 from the germline V gene are MGHRA and YSYEKL. V lost 4 bases to trimming and J lost 1 base, with 10 bases between them. The CDR3 sequence is CASSPGQDNYGYTF. CDR3 bases: TGCGCCAGCAGCCCGGGACAAGATAACTATGGCTACACCTTC.

The chain combines TRBV6-1 with TRBJ1-5; 9 bases line up with TRBD1. Germline-derived CDR1 and CDR2 are MNHNS and SASEGT. The CDR3 has 14 amino acids. J lost 6 bases, V lost 6 bases, and 6 bases had no gene match. The CDR3 reads CASRSGQGSQPQHF. The CDR3 DNA reads TGTGCCAGCAGATCGGGACAGGGAAGTCAGCCCCAGCATTTT.

This clonotype was detected once. The chain recombines TRBV11-3 with TRBJ2-2; D may be TRBD1 or TRBD2 (6 bases each). Germline CDR1 and CDR2: SGHNT and YENEEA. V lost 4 bases and J 3 bases, leaving 12 bases between the germline ends. This CDR3 is built from 15 residues. CDR3 DNA sequence: TGTGCCAGCAGCTGGGGGGACACCGACACCGGGGAGCTGTTTTTT. Translation: CASSWGDTDTGELFF.

The sample holds a few counts of this clonotype. The chain uses TRBV4-3 and TRBJ2-7; 8 bases agree with TRBD1. Unmatched junction bases numbered 5, after V lost 0 bases and J lost 4 bases. Per germline, CDR1 LGHNA and CDR2 YSLEER. CDR3 length: 15 residues. As DNA, the CDR3 is TGCGCCAGCAGCCAAGAGGGGACAGGCACTTACGAGCAGTACTTC. It codes for CASSQEGTGTYEQYF.

The gene calls are TRBV5-1 and TRBJ2-3; the match to TRBD2 covers 8 bases. Germline V gene lookup returns CDR1 SGHRS and CDR2 YFSETQ. There are 17 residues in the CDR3. After removal of 0 bases from V and 4 bases from J, the junction contained 10 bases not matched to a gene. The CDR3 sequence is CASSLGSSGSSSDTQYF. The DNA of the CDR3 is TGCGCCAGCAGCTTGGGGTCCAGCGGGAGTAGCTCAGATACGCAGTATTTT.

This clonotype was observed a handful of times. V gene TRBV5-1 combines with J gene TRBJ2-7; 10 bases map to TRBD1. V shed 4 bases, J shed 3 bases, and the junction held 10 bases outside the gene matches. Looked up from germline, CDR1 is SGHRS and CDR2 is YFSETQ. This CDR3 contains 16 residues. CDR3 region: CASSRNTGQGVYEQYF. In nucleotides, the CDR3 is TGCGCCAGCAGCCGAAACACCGGACAGGGGGTCTACGAGCAGTACTTC.

The chain joins TRBV5-1 to TRBJ2-7; 8 bases are shared with TRBD2. CDR1 and CDR2 from the germline V gene are SGHRS and YFSETQ. The CDR3 runs 13 residues. Germline trimming cut 5 bases from V and 6 bases from J; bases unmatched to any gene: 7. CDR3 nucleotides: TGCGCCAGCAGTGAGCGGGAGTATCTCGAGCAGTACTTC. It encodes CASSEREYLEQYF.

Within the sample, this clonotype is medium-sized. The V and J genes are TRBV12-3 or TRBV12-4 and TRBJ2-2; D ambiguous. This CDR3 is built from 14 residues. The V gene lost 5 bases and the J gene lost 3 bases, with 10 bases spanning the gap. The chain's CDR3 is CASSPHLDTGELFF. DNA for the CDR3: TGTGCCAGCAGTCCGCATTTAGACACCGGGGAGCTGTTTTTT.

This clonotype was seen a handful of times. This chain joins TRBV25-1 and TRBJ2-7; D gene uncertain. CDR1 is MGHDK and CDR2 is SYGVNS in the germline V gene. V was clipped by 1 base and J by 6 bases, with 4 bases between them. The CDR3 covers 11 residues. The CDR3 nucleotides are TGTGCCAGCAGTGAATCTAGCGAGCAGTACTTC. This sequence encodes CASSESSEQYF.

This clonotype occurred a few times. CDR3 coding DNA: TGTGCCAGCAGCGTAGCGGGGGCCTCCTACAATGAGCAGTTCTTC. Residues: CASSVAGASYNEQFF. The chain links TRBV9 to TRBJ2-1; D assignment may be TRBD1 or TRBD2 (6 bases each). The germline V gene has CDR1 SGDLS and CDR2 YYNGEE. This CDR3 has 15 amino acids. V was cut by 0 bases and J by 0 bases, with 7 bases left in between.

The chain employs TRBV23-1 and TRBJ1-1; weak D call: TRBD1 (6 bases). TRBV23-1 is annotated as an ORF whose role is uncertain. This CDR3 spans 12 amino acids. Trimming removed 6 bases at V and 4 bases at J, with 9 bases between. The CDR3 bases are TGCGCCAGCAGCCGGGGGGCCACTGAAGCTTTCTTT. Protein product: CASSRGATEAFF.

The chain has TRBV12-3 or TRBV12-4 and TRBJ2-2, with D maybe TRBD1 (6 bases). V dropped 7 bases and J dropped 4 bases, with 22 bases sitting between them. This CDR3 spans 17 amino acids. CDR3 in amino acids: CASNVNIHRVGTGELFF. CDR3 bases: TGTGCCAGCAACGTAAATATCCACAGGGTCGGCACCGGGGAGCTGTTTTTT.

This clonotype was counted only a few times. The CDR3 coding sequence is TGTGCCAGCAGCCCCCGGACTAGCGGGAGGTTAACGGGCTACGAGCAGTACTTC. It encodes CASSPRTSGRLTGYEQYF. The chain joins TRBV7-8 to TRBJ2-7; 14 bases map to TRBD2. Looked up from germline, CDR1 is SGHVS and CDR2 is FQNEAQ. The CDR3 contains 18 residues. Trimming at V came to 5 bases and at J to 3 bases, leaving 12 bases not matched to a gene.

The chain has TRBV12-3 or TRBV12-4 and TRBJ2-5, with a possible D match to TRBD2 (5 bases). The CDR3 consists of 15 residues. Trimming left V 6 bases short and J 5 bases short, with 19 bases between. CDR3 in amino acids: CASSHLRGCGETQYF. The CDR3 nucleotides read TGTGCCAGCAGCCACCTTCGGGGTTGTGGGGAGACCCAGTACTTC.

This clonotype was observed at least ten times. V gene TRBV7-8 combines with J gene TRBJ1-5, with D perhaps TRBD1 (5 bases). Trimming shortened V by 2 bases and J by 2 bases, and 13 bases separated the two germline ends. The length of the CDR3 is 16 residues. Germline values: CDR1 SGHVS, CDR2 FQNEAQ. In DNA, the CDR3 is TGTGCCAGCAGCTTACGCGAAGGGACGCGCAATCAGCCCCAGCATTTT. Its translation: CASSLREGTRNQPQHF.

The chain is built from TRBV30 and TRBJ2-6; D perhaps matches TRBD2 (6 bases). The CDR3 has 13 residues. V lost 7 bases and J lost 4, with 11 bases in between. The V gene's germline CDR1 is GTSNPN and CDR2 SVGIG (reference sequence). The chain's CDR3 is CASDAGGANVLTF. In DNA, the CDR3 is TGTGCCTCGGACGCGGGAGGGGCCAACGTCCTGACTTTC.